A single sample gave rise to the 18 T cell receptor beta chains below, sequenced in a study of CD8 T cells in Susac syndrome. RNA totalling about 0.45 to 1 ug underwent reverse transcription with random hexamers. TCRdb passed the immunoSEQ multiplex PCR reads through MiXCR, listing each CDR3 protein once. The sample holds about 100,000 distinct CDR3 sequences; 95% are singletons and the top ten take approximately 0.3%. The sample consisted of CD8+ T cells from PBMCs. The receptors shown here come from a human donor with Susac syndrome.

The rearrangement uses TRBV3-1 and TRBJ1-5, with D possibly matching TRBD1 (6 bases). CDR1 and CDR2 (germline): LGHDT, YNNKEL (reference sequence). Trimming left V 4 bases short and J 3 bases short, with 7 bases between. CDR3 length equals 13 residues. The CDR3 reads CASSRTDNQPQHF. CDR3 DNA sequence: TGTGCCAGCAGCCGGACAGACAATCAGCCCCAGCATTTT.

The J gene is TRBJ2-5, the V gene TRBV7-2; no clear D gene. V dropped 3 bases and J dropped 7 bases, with 21 bases sitting between them. CDR3 size: 16 residues. The germline V gene encodes CDR1 SGHTA and CDR2 FQGNSA. The CDR3 spells CASSFWVSRSLLTQYF. DNA of the CDR3: TGTGCCAGCAGCTTCTGGGTTTCCAGGAGCCTGTTGACCCAGTACTTC.

Turning to this clonotype: One end of the junction does not line up with germline, which may come from a read error. This chain uses TRBV20-1 with TRBJ1-1; D unclear. The CDR3 extends over 12 amino acids. CDR1 is DFQATT and CDR2 is SNEGSKA in the germline V gene (reference sequence). The CDR3 here is CSARDGRPEVFF. The CDR3 region has the DNA TGCAGTGCTAGAGATGGTCGGCCTGAAGTTTTCTTT.

This chain connects TRBV5-1 to TRBJ2-3, with 10 positions matching TRBD2. Germline V lookup: CDR1 SGHRS, CDR2 YFSETQ. CDR3 length: 15 amino acids. The V and J ends lost 3 bases and 4 bases, in that order; junction bases with no gene match: 5. The CDR3 DNA reads TGCGCCAGCAGCTACCGGACTAGCGGCGCAGATACGCAGTATTTT. It yields the protein CASSYRTSGADTQYF. Drawing the rest from reference TRBV5-1 and TRBJ2-3, the complete variable domain is KAGVTQTPRYLIKTRGQQVTLSCSPISGHRSVSWYQQTPGQGLQFLFEYFSETQRNKGNFPGRFSGRQFSNSRSEMNVSTLELGDSALYLCASSYRTSGADTQYFGPGTRLTVL.

The rearrangement uses TRBV7-3 and TRBJ2-2, with a possible D match to TRBD1 (5 bases). The CDR3 is 15 residues long. The germline V gene has CDR1 SGHTA and CDR2 FQGTGA. The V and J ends lost 3 bases and 1 base respectively, with 9 bases between them. DNA of the CDR3: TGTGCCAGCAGCTTCTCAGGGTGGAACACCGGGGAGCTGTTTTTT. It translates to CASSFSGWNTGELFF.

V and J are TRBV5-1 and TRBJ2-5; unclear D gene. V was pared by 4 bases and J by 3 bases, with 10 bases between. Germline CDR1 and CDR2: SGHRS and YFSETQ. The CDR3 sequence is 13 residues long. The CDR3 nucleotides are TGCGCCAGCAGCCCCACCGAAGAAGAGACCCAGTACTTC. It is translated as CASSPTEEETQYF.

The genes are TRBV9 and TRBJ2-5; 7 positions match TRBD1. Germline CDR1 and CDR2: SGDLS and YYNGEE. CDR3 length: 14 residues. Unmatched junction bases numbered 6, after V lost 2 bases and J lost 5 bases. This CDR3 is CASSVTGSWETQYF. The CDR3, as DNA: TGTGCCAGCAGCGTGACAGGGTCTTGGGAGACCCAGTACTTC.

This sequence joins TRBV21-1 and TRBJ2-4. TRBV21-1 is termed a pseudogene. The CDR3 sequence is 11 residues long. CDR3 nucleotides: TGTGCCAGCAGCTCCCTAAACATTCAGTACTTC. Its protein product is CASSSLNIQYF.

The chain has TRBV23-1 and TRBJ1-6, with no clear D. TRBV23-1 is reported as an ORF; its role is uncertain. Trimming took off 4 bases at V and 4 bases at J, with 17 bases between the two ends. CDR3 length equals 17 residues. DNA of the CDR3: TGCGCCAGCAGTCGAATCGGGATGGACCTTTATAATTCACCCCTCCACTTT. Translated, it gives CASSRIGMDLYNSPLHF.

The gene calls are TRBV20-1 and TRBJ2-7; either TRBD1 or TRBD2 may supply D (5 bases each). Trimming took off 6 bases at V and 2 bases at J, with 14 bases between the two ends. Per germline, CDR1 DFQATT and CDR2 SNEGSKA (reference sequence). The CDR3 is 13 amino acids. DNA of the CDR3: TGCAGTGCCAGGGTCCCGAGGGCCTACGAGCAGTACTTC. Its protein product is CSARVPRAYEQYF.

The chain recombines TRBV6-5 with TRBJ2-5; D is ambiguous. CDR1 MNHEY and CDR2 SVGAGI come from the germline V gene. The CDR3 runs 15 residues. Deletions cut 4 bases from V and 0 bases from J, with 12 bases between. The chain's CDR3 is CASSSRPAYQETQYF. The CDR3 DNA sequence: TGTGCCAGCAGTTCCCGACCTGCGTACCAAGAGACCCAGTACTTC.

The V call is TRBV29-1, the J call TRBJ1-5; 11 bases map to TRBD1. The CDR3 sequence is 18 residues long. The junction had 13 bases not matched to a gene; V was cut back by 4 bases and J by 2 bases. Per the germline V gene, CDR1 is SQVTM and CDR2 is ANQGSEA. The CDR3, as DNA: TGCAGCGTTGGGGGAACCGGGACAGGGGGGGATGGCAATCAGCCCCAGCATTTT. It translates to CSVGGTGTGGDGNQPQHF. Full variable domain (missing parts from reference TRBV29-1 and TRBJ1-5): SAVISQKPSRDICQRGTSLTIQCQVDSQVTMMFWYRQQPGQSLTLIATANQGSEATYESGFVIDKFPISRPNLTFSTLTVSNMSPEDSSIYLCSVGGTGTGGDGNQPQHFGDGTRLSIL.

This clonotype has only a few counts. The genes are TRBV27 and TRBJ2-7; TRBD1 matches 12 bases. The V gene end was trimmed by 3 bases and the J gene end by 2 bases; junction bases not matched to a gene: 2. Germline loops: CDR1 MNHEY, CDR2 SMNVEV (reference sequence). The CDR3 contains 15 residues. The CDR3 loop reads CASSFGTGGAYEQYF. The CDR3 DNA reads as TGTGCCAGCAGTTTCGGGACAGGGGGCGCCTACGAGCAGTACTTC.

The chain is built from TRBV15 and TRBJ2-1; TRBD2 aligns across 9 bases. After removal of 4 bases from V and 8 bases from J, the junction contained 15 bases not matched to a gene. Germline-derived CDR1 and CDR2 are LNHNV and YYDKDF (reference sequence). This CDR3 region has 17 residues. This CDR3 reads CATSTQAGTSILHEQFF. The CDR3 DNA sequence: TGTGCCACCAGCACTCAAGCCGGGACTAGCATCCTCCATGAGCAGTTCTTC.

This clonotype was seen a few times. The rearrangement links TRBV20-1 to TRBJ1-6; tentatively, D is TRBD1 (5 bases). CDR3 length: 14 residues. Germline V CDR1 and CDR2: DFQATT, SNEGSKA (reference sequence). Trimming cost V 0 bases and J 7 bases, with 10 bases left between them. DNA for the CDR3: TGCAGTGCTAGAGATCCGGGACGCAATTCACCCCTCCACTTT. This codes for CSARDPGRNSPLHF.

The rearrangement links TRBV7-8 to TRBJ1-6, with a tentative D call TRBD1 (5 bases). Germline V gene sequence: CDR1 SGHVS, CDR2 FQNEAQ. Trimming pared 2 bases from V and 6 bases from J, leaving 14 bases between. The CDR3 extends over 16 amino acids. For the CDR3, the DNA is TGTGCCAGCAGCTTAAATGAGGCAGGGACTAATTCACCCCTCCACTTT. It translates to CASSLNEAGTNSPLHF. The full variable domain, rest sourced from reference TRBV7-8 and TRBJ1-6, is GAGVSQSPRYKVAKRGQDVALRCDPISGHVSLFWYQQALGQGPEFLTYFQNEAQLDKSGLPSDRFFAERPEGSVSTLKIQRTQQEDSAVYLCASSLNEAGTNSPLHFGNGTRLTVT.

This chain connects TRBV24-1 to TRBJ1-5; TRBD1 matches 7 bases. Germline loops: CDR1 KGHDR, CDR2 SFDVKD. V gave up 3 bases and J gave up 6 bases; unmatched junction bases: 10. The CDR3 covers 16 residues. CDR3 sequence: CATSDKTGLSCQPQHF. CDR3 coding DNA: TGTGCCACCAGTGATAAGACAGGGTTATCATGTCAGCCCCAGCATTTT.

This clonotype showed up just once. V gene TRBV28 combines with J gene TRBJ2-4; 10 bases line up with TRBD1. The CDR3 sequence is 17 residues long. Losses at the gene ends were 7 bases for V and 4 bases for J; bases not matched to a gene: 13. Per the germline V gene, CDR1 is MDHEN and CDR2 is SYDVKM. CDR3: CASKETGGGIWKNIQYF. The CDR3 DNA sequence: TGTGCCAGCAAAGAGACAGGGGGCGGGATTTGGAAAAACATTCAGTACTTC. Complete variable domain (other parts from reference TRBV28 and TRBJ2-4): DVKVTQSSRYLVKRTGEKVFLECVQDMDHENMFWYRQDPGLGLRLIYFSYDVKMKEKGDIPEGYSVSREKKERFSLILESASTNQTSMYLCASKETGGGIWKNIQYFGAGTRLSVL.